Listed below are T cell receptor beta chains from one sample, sequenced in a study of cytomegalovirus exposure and HLA in healthy donors. TCRdb's copy holds only in-frame clones and misses some; the assay was immunoSEQ multiplex PCR. The sample contains about 130,000 clones, about 87% of which appear only once. Material for sequencing was PBMCs. The source is a woman aged 30 to 39 in good health and CMV-seropositive. Both conserved end residues are trimmed from each CDR3. A clone size is listed for some rows: how often the clone was seen (once, few, many), or a class if it is expanded.

CDR3 protein: ASSLGQNRRPQH
V gene: TRBV28
clone size: few

CDR3 protein: ASSLPAGDYEQY
V gene: TRBV5-1
clone size: few

CDR3 protein: ASSPLGQGQDTQY
V gene: TRBV18
clone size: -

CDR3 protein: ASSYGGVEQY
V gene: TRBV6-6
clone size: -

CDR3 protein: ASSFSRMSTDTQY
V gene: TRBV11-2
clone size: once

CDR3 protein: ASSFAAGQPQH
V gene: TRBV28
clone size: -

CDR3 protein: ASSSLDRDTYEQY
V gene: TRBV28
clone size: -

CDR3 protein: ASSLSPPGSGEQF
V gene: TRBV27
clone size: -

CDR3 protein: ASSGSTRGRYGYT
V gene: TRBV2
clone size: -

CDR3 protein: ASSLTLTGGVETQY
V gene: TRBV5-1
clone size: -

CDR3 protein: ASSETVQETQY
V gene: TRBV10-1
clone size: few

CDR3 protein: ASSPGAEGETQY
V gene: TRBV18
clone size: -

CDR3 protein: ASSSKNDRINYGYT
V gene: TRBV7-9
clone size: -

CDR3 protein: ASSWGQASGNEQF
V gene: TRBV5-4
clone size: -

CDR3 protein: SVKYGTSNYQETQY
V gene: TRBV29-1
clone size: -

CDR3 protein: ASSVGSSYEQY
V gene: TRBV9
clone size: -

CDR3 protein: ASRVGGRGNEQF
V gene: TRBV28
clone size: -

CDR3 protein: ASSLREGDEQY
V gene: TRBV27
clone size: -

CDR3 protein: AGSDLSTGRETQY
V gene: TRBV25-1
clone size: -

CDR3 protein: ASSVYPRGESYNEQF
V gene: TRBV9
clone size: -

CDR3 protein: ASSELVTRTQY
V gene: TRBV6-1
clone size: -

CDR3 protein: ASSYTGGINEQY
V gene: TRBV6-5
clone size: -

CDR3 protein: ASSAAGVHNSPLH
V gene: TRBV27
clone size: -

CDR3 protein: ASSQWTEREQY
V gene: TRBV4-1
clone size: -

CDR3 protein: ASSQTSGITDTQY
V gene: TRBV4-1
clone size: -

CDR3 protein: ASSPRTGNYEQY
V gene: TRBV28
clone size: -

CDR3 protein: ASRSRTSGGNEQF
V gene: TRBV2
clone size: -

CDR3 protein: ASSADRGNQPQH
V gene: TRBV27
clone size: -

CDR3 protein: ASSPATGWGSPLH
V gene: TRBV28
clone size: -

CDR3 protein: ASSLGGAFNTEAF
V gene: TRBV7-9
clone size: few

CDR3 protein: ASSEVLGRVNSPLH
V gene: TRBV2
clone size: -

CDR3 protein: ASSPGTGDKNTEAF
V gene: TRBV19
clone size: once

CDR3 protein: ASSHTGGGGNEQF
V gene: TRBV7-9
clone size: -

CDR3 protein: ASSLGRGDTEAF
V gene: TRBV7-9
clone size: -

CDR3 protein: ASSSIGGASYNEQF
V gene: TRBV28
clone size: -

CDR3 protein: ASSLEVAGGPQH
V gene: TRBV5-1
clone size: -

CDR3 protein: ASEGDRDTEAF
V gene: TRBV6-5
clone size: -